This T cell receptor beta chain was sequenced in a study of chemoradiotherapy in HPV16-positive cancers. Study results and limitations: Functional assays defining HPV-specific T cells used only a couple of HPV16-positive patients. HPV-responsive T-cell expansion during chemoradiotherapy was linked to improved recurrence-free survival in HPV16-positive patients.

The table came from immunoSEQ multiplex PCR; TCRdb's copy has only in-frame clones and leaves some out. The sample consists of around 17,000 clones, roughly 90% of them appearing once. As to this clone: Its antigen is undetermined.

The sequences come from blood, collected from a patient who underwent chemoradiotherapy. The sequence derives from a human donor with HPV-associated anogenital cancer.

In nucleotides, the CDR3 is TGTGCCAGCAGCCTGACCCGGGACACTGAAGCTTTCTTT. Translation gives CASSLTRDTEAFF. The chain couples TRBV5-5 to TRBJ1-1; D gene ambiguous. Per germline, CDR1 SGHKS and CDR2 YYEKEE (reference sequence). V was trimmed by 4 bases and J by 3 bases, leaving 10 bases between them. The CDR3 sequence is 13 residues long.